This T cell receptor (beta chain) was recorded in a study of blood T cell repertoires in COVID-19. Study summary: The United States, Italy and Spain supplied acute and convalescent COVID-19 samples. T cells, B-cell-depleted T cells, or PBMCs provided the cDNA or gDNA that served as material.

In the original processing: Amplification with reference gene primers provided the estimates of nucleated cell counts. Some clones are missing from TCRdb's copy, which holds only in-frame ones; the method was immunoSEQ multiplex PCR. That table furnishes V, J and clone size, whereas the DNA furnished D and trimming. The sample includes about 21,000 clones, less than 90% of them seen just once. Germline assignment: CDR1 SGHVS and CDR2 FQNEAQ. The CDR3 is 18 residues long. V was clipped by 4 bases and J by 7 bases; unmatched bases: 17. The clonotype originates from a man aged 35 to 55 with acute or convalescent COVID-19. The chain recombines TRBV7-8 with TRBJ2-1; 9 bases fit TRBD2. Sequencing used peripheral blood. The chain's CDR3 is CASSSRGGVIAGVNEQFF. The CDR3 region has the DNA TGTGCCAGCAGCTCTCGCGGGGGTGTAATAGCGGGAGTGAATGAGCAGTTCTTC.